A single T cell receptor (beta chain) is shown here with its context. This record belongs to a study of blood T cell repertoires in COVID-19. Per the study methods: The authors estimated nucleated cell counts from reference gene primer amplification. Libraries were prepared by immunoSEQ multiplex PCR; TCRdb keeps only in-frame clonotypes and omits some of them. The V and J calls and clone size come from that table; D and trimming were worked out from the DNA. The profile shows approximately 500,000 clones, 70% to 90% of them singletons. This TCR derives from a human donor in a cohort sampled during active COVID-19. The sequenced sample was peripheral blood.

The CDR3 region has the DNA TGTGCCAGCGGGGACAGGCGCAATCAGCCCCAGCATTTT. Protein: CASGDRRNQPQHF. The V call is TRBV6-5, the J call TRBJ1-5; 8 bases are shared with TRBD1. The CDR3 length is 13 residues. Losses at the gene ends were 8 bases for V and 2 bases for J; bases not matched to a gene: 2. CDR1 MNHEY and CDR2 SVGAGI come from the germline V gene.